What follows are 20 T cell receptor beta chains derived from one specimen sequenced in a study of cytomegalovirus exposure and HLA in healthy donors. Method: immunoSEQ multiplex PCR; TCRdb's copy keeps in-frame clones and lacks some. The sample lists under 110,000 clones, 88% seen once, with about 1.8% in the top ten. The sequenced material came from PBMCs. The receptors shown here come from a woman under 30 in good health and CMV-seropositive.

The CDR3 DNA reads TGTGCCAGCAGAAAACTCGAGGGTAACACCGGGGAGCTGTTTTTT. This encodes CASRKLEGNTGELFF. The rearrangement links TRBV6-5 to TRBJ2-2, with D perhaps TRBD2 (5 bases). In germline, CDR1 is MNHEY, CDR2 SVGAGI. V shed 6 bases and J shed 2 bases, with 13 bases lying between them. This CDR3 has 15 residues.

The table lists this clone with a count of one. The chain joins TRBV5-1 to TRBJ1-1; D is undetermined. The germline V gene has CDR1 SGHRS and CDR2 YFSETQ. The germline V and J ends were trimmed by 0 bases and 5 bases, with 8 bases remaining between them. CDR3 length: 13 residues. CDR3 region: CASSLERMTEAFF. The CDR3 coding sequence is TGCGCCAGCAGCTTGGAGCGGATGACTGAAGCTTTCTTT. The entire variable domain, with the rest obtained from reference TRBV5-1 and TRBJ1-1, is as follows: KAGVTQTPRYLIKTRGQQVTLSCSPISGHRSVSWYQQTPGQGLQFLFEYFSETQRNKGNFPGRFSGRQFSNSRSEMNVSTLELGDSALYLCASSLERMTEAFFGQGTRLTVV.

This rearrangement joins TRBV7-9 to TRBJ2-6; TRBD1 matches at 12 bases. The V segment lost 5 bases and the J segment 0 bases; nucleotides outside the gene matches: 8. The CDR3 totals 19 residues. CDR1 SEHNR and CDR2 FQNEAQ come from the germline V gene (reference sequence). Here the CDR3 DNA reads TGTGCCAGCAGCCTGGGACAGGGGGCATCCTTCTCTGGGGCCAACGTCCTGACTTTC. Its protein product is CASSLGQGASFSGANVLTF.

This chain uses TRBV15 with TRBJ1-6; TRBD1 aligns across 8 bases. This CDR3 spans 15 amino acids. Trimming cost V 5 bases and J 10 bases; bases outside gene matches: 10. Germline CDR1 LNHNV, CDR2 YYDKDF (reference sequence). CDR3 DNA sequence: TGTGCCACCAGCCGCGAGGACAGGGTTTGGTCACCCCTCCACTTT. Translated: CATSREDRVWSPLHF.

V gene TRBV7-8 combines with J gene TRBJ2-7; 7 bases agree with TRBD2. The CDR3 sequence is 14 residues long. CDR1 and CDR2 (germline): SGHVS, FQNEAQ. The V gene end was trimmed by 0 bases and the J gene end by 3 bases; junction bases not matched to a gene: 2. CDR3 sequence (DNA): TGTGCCAGCAGCTTAGCTGGGGGGGGCTACGAGCAGTACTTC. Its protein is CASSLAGGGYEQYF.

This chain connects TRBV19 to TRBJ1-1; D might be TRBD1 (6 bases). This CDR3 has 11 residues. V was shortened by 9 bases and J by 4 bases, with 9 bases between the two germline ends. Per germline, CDR1 LNHDA and CDR2 SQIVND (reference sequence). CDR3 coding DNA: TGTGCCAGCACAGGGTTCACTGAAGCTTTCTTT. This translates into CASTGFTEAFF.

This chain connects TRBV28 to TRBJ1-6; TRBD1 aligns across 7 bases. Germline values: CDR1 MDHEN, CDR2 SYDVKM. The CDR3 spans 20 residues. V dropped 4 bases and J dropped 2; count of bases not matched to a gene: 17. CDR3 bases: TGTGCCAGCAGTTCCCCCGGGACAGTTTACTGGAATACCTATAATTCACCCCTCCACTTT. Its translation is CASSSPGTVYWNTYNSPLHF.

The genes are TRBV19 and TRBJ2-2; 9 bases match TRBD2. Germline CDR1 and CDR2: LNHDA and SQIVND (reference sequence). The CDR3 covers 16 residues. J gave up 2 bases and V 9 bases, and 10 bases lay outside the gene matches. CDR3 DNA sequence: TGTGCCAGGGGGGAGCGGGGGGCCCGAAACACCGGGGAGCTGTTTTTT. It translates to CARGERGARNTGELFF.

J is TRBJ2-1 and V is TRBV9, with 8 bases identical to TRBD2. This CDR3 is 17 amino acids long. The junction had 6 bases not matched to a gene; V was cut back by 0 bases and J by 1 base. Germline V gives CDR1 SGDLS, CDR2 YYNGEE. The CDR3 DNA reads TGTGCCAGCAGCGTAGGTGATAGCGGGGAATCCTACAATGAGCAGTTCTTC. Translation: CASSVGDSGESYNEQFF.

This rearrangement joins TRBV7-6 to TRBJ2-2, with D possibly matching TRBD1 (6 bases). Deletions cut 5 bases from V and 5 bases from J, with 12 bases between. The CDR3 runs to 14 residues. Germline CDR1 is SGHVS and CDR2 is FNYEAQ. The CDR3 sequence is CASSTTGGTGELFF. As DNA, the CDR3 is TGTGCCAGCAGCACGACAGGTGGTACCGGGGAGCTGTTTTTT.

The gene calls are TRBV19 and TRBJ1-1; no definite D call. The CDR3 loop spans 14 amino acids. Per germline, CDR1 LNHDA and CDR2 SQIVND (reference sequence). V gave up 5 bases and J gave up 0 bases, with 10 bases separating them. This chain's CDR3 is CASSPEIVNTEAFF. In DNA form, the CDR3 reads TGTGCCAGTAGTCCGGAGATAGTGAACACTGAAGCTTTCTTT.

V gene TRBV13 combines with J gene TRBJ1-4; the D is unclear. Trimming removed 2 bases at V and 0 bases at J, with 4 bases between. Germline lookup yields CDR1 PRHDT and CDR2 FYEKMQ (reference sequence). The CDR3 covers 14 residues. This chain's CDR3 is CASSLTATNEKLFF. The CDR3 region has the DNA TGTGCCAGCAGCTTAACAGCAACTAATGAAAAACTGTTTTTT.

CDR3 region: CASSYRAGGQGYTF. As DNA, the CDR3 is TGTGCCAGCAGTTACCGGGCGGGCGGGCAGGGCTACACCTTC. The rearrangement uses TRBV6-5 and TRBJ1-2; D call uncertain. Per germline, CDR1 MNHEY and CDR2 SVGAGI. CDR3 length: 14 amino acids. V was cut by 2 bases and J by 8 bases, with 15 bases left in between.

The CDR3 spells CASSPNRDWDTEAFF. The CDR3 region has the DNA TGCGCCAGCAGCCCCAACCGGGACTGGGACACTGAAGCTTTCTTT. This sequence joins TRBV5-1 and TRBJ1-1; maybe TRBD1 (5 bases). The V gene lost 4 bases and the J gene lost 3 bases, with 16 bases spanning the gap. The CDR3 totals 15 residues. CDR1 and CDR2 (germline): SGHRS, YFSETQ.

The chain recombines TRBV27 with TRBJ2-2; 13 nucleotides agree with TRBD2. CDR1 is MNHEY, CDR2 SMNVEV, per germline (reference sequence). The V gene end was trimmed by 6 bases and the J gene end by 7 bases; junction bases not matched to a gene: 8. This CDR3 spans 16 amino acids. The CDR3 loop reads CASRNGLAGENGELFF. The CDR3 region has the DNA TGTGCCAGCAGAAATGGACTAGCGGGGGAGAACGGGGAGCTGTTTTTT.

The CDR3, as DNA: TGTGCCAGCAGCGTAGAAGGACAGGGACTGAACACCGGGGAGCTGTTTTTT. Translated, it gives CASSVEGQGLNTGELFF. This chain links TRBV9 with TRBJ2-2; TRBD1 agrees at 8 bases. In germline, CDR1 is SGDLS, CDR2 YYNGEE. V was clipped by 0 bases and J by 1 base; unmatched bases: 5. This CDR3 has 17 amino acids. The variable domain in full, with the rest retrieved from reference TRBV9 and TRBJ2-2, is DSGVTQTPKHLITATGQRVTLRCSPRSGDLSVYWYQQSLDQGLQFLIQYYNGEERAKGNILERFSAQQFPDLHSELNLSSLELGDSALYFCASSVEGQGLNTGELFFGEGSRLTVL.

The chain joins TRBV19 to TRBJ1-2; D is undetermined. Germline V gene data show CDR1 as LNHDA and CDR2 as SQIVND (reference sequence). The length of the CDR3 is 15 residues. The V and J ends lost 7 bases and 0 bases respectively, with 15 bases between them. CDR3: CASTWLTATNYGYTF. CDR3 nucleotide sequence: TGTGCCAGTACTTGGCTGACTGCCACTAACTATGGCTACACCTTC.

V is TRBV25-1 and J is TRBJ2-5; D is ambiguous. V was trimmed by 0 bases and J by 4 bases, leaving 3 bases between them. CDR1 and CDR2 from the germline V gene are MGHDK and SYGVNS. The CDR3 is 12 residues long. CDR3 sequence: CASSEYGETQYF. Written as DNA, the CDR3 is TGTGCCAGCAGTGAATACGGAGAGACCCAGTACTTC.

This clone occurred once. This rearrangement joins TRBV28 to TRBJ1-4, with 7 bases fitting TRBD1. Per germline, CDR1 MDHEN and CDR2 SYDVKM. There are 15 residues in the CDR3. The V and J ends lost 6 bases and 2 bases, in that order; junction bases with no gene match: 6. In DNA, the CDR3 is TGTGCCAGCAGCCTCATGACAGGGACTAATGAAAAACTGTTTTTT. Translation gives CASSLMTGTNEKLFF.

The J gene is TRBJ2-7, the V gene TRBV19, with a weak D call TRBD1 (5 bases). In germline, CDR1 is LNHDA, CDR2 SQIVND (reference sequence). V dropped 5 bases and J dropped 5 bases, with 16 bases sitting between them. The CDR3 extends over 14 amino acids. CDR3 protein: CASSPRRVMNEQYF. CDR3 in DNA: TGTGCCAGTAGTCCCCGCAGGGTTATGAACGAGCAGTACTTC.